The 28 T cell receptor beta chains below were found in one sample sequenced in a study of brain metastases from non-small cell lung cancer. Clones were read by immunoSEQ multiplex PCR, and TCRdb kept only the in-frame ones, dropping some. The sample consists of around 1,500 clones, approximately 78% of them appearing once. Sequencing was done on a sample of primary lung tumor tissue. These receptors were obtained from a donor older than 35 with non-small cell lung cancer.

The count of this clone is one. The rearrangement joins TRBV7-2 to TRBJ2-1; 9 bases fit TRBD2. The CDR3 runs to 15 residues. The V gene end was trimmed by 0 bases and the J gene end by 8 bases; junction bases not matched to a gene: 5. The germline CDR1 and CDR2 sequences are SGHTA and FQGNSA. CDR3 DNA sequence: TGTGCCAGCAGCTTAGCACTAGCGGGCAGCCATGAGCAGTTCTTC. This translates into CASSLALAGSHEQFF. Based on the CDR3 plus reference TRBV7-2 and TRBJ2-1, the full variable domain is GAGVSQSPSNKVTEKGKDVELRCDPISGHTALYWYRQSLGQGLEFLIYFQGNSAPDKSGLPSDRFSAERTGGSVSTLTIQRTQQEDSAVYLCASSLALAGSHEQFFGPGTRLTVL.

As regards this clone: A read error may produce the germline difference seen at one junction end. This chain joins TRBV28 and TRBJ2-7; D call uncertain. The CDR3 covers 15 residues. CDR1 MDHEN and CDR2 SYDVKM come from the germline V gene. CDR3 DNA: TGTGCCAGCAATTTAGGCAGGCTGGTCTCCTACGAGCAGTACTTC. Translating gives CASNLGRLVSYEQYF. The whole variable domain, filled in from reference TRBV28 and TRBJ2-7, reads DVKVTQSSRYLVKRTGEKVFLECVQDMDHENMFWYRQDPGLGLRLIYFSYDVKMKEKGDIPEGYSVSREKKERFSLILESASTNQTSMYLCASNLGRLVSYEQYFGPGTRLTVT.

This chain links TRBV7-2 with TRBJ1-3; D is uncertain. CDR1 is SGHTA and CDR2 is FQGNSA in the germline V gene. V lost 5 bases and J lost 0, with 20 bases in between. This CDR3 contains 18 residues. The DNA for the CDR3 is TGTGCCAGCAGCCCAAGGACTAGGGCCGCGATCTCTGGAAACACCATATATTTT. Its translation: CASSPRTRAAISGNTIYF.

CDR3 amino acids: CASSPRSSGQGAYEQYF. CDR3 coding DNA: TGTGCCAGCAGCCCAAGGAGTTCGGGACAGGGGGCCTACGAGCAGTACTTC. The genes are TRBV7-9 and TRBJ2-7; TRBD1 matches 11 bases. The CDR3 contains 17 residues. Germline V gives CDR1 SEHNR, CDR2 FQNEAQ (reference sequence). V trimming: 5 bases; J trimming: 2 bases; junction bases outside the gene matches: 11. Complete variable domain (other parts from reference TRBV7-9 and TRBJ2-7): DTGVSQNPRHKITKRGQNVTFRCDPISEHNRLYWYRQTLGQGPEFLTYFQNEAQLEKSRLLSDRFSAERPKGSFSTLEIQRTEQGDSAMYLCASSPRSSGQGAYEQYFGPGTRLTVT.

This clone was recorded only once. The chain couples TRBV7-9 to TRBJ2-4; D is undetermined. The V gene lost 5 bases and the J gene lost 7 bases, with 9 bases spanning the gap. Germline-derived CDR1 and CDR2 are SEHNR and FQNEAQ (reference sequence). The CDR3 is 12 amino acids. CDR3 protein: CASSVGFNIQYF. The CDR3 nucleotides read TGTGCCAGCAGCGTAGGATTTAACATTCAGTACTTC.

This clone was picked up a small number of times. The chain is built from TRBV6-2 or TRBV6-3 and TRBJ1-2; the D gene is possibly TRBD1 (6 bases). The CDR3 covers 13 residues. Trimming shortened V by 6 bases and J by 4 bases, and 12 bases separated the two germline ends. Germline V lookup: CDR1 MNHEY, CDR2 SVGEGT. CDR3 sequence (DNA): TGTGCCAGCAGCGCCTGGGGGGCCTATGGCTACACCTTC. Translation gives CASSAWGAYGYTF.

DNA for the CDR3: TGTGCCAGCAGCTTAGGTACGAGGGTCAACACTGAAGCTTTCTTT. Protein sequence: CASSLGTRVNTEAFF. The V gene is TRBV7-2, the J gene TRBJ1-1; D gene uncertain. This CDR3 is built from 15 residues. The ends were cut back, 1 base at V and 2 bases at J, with 11 bases in the middle. CDR1 is SGHTA and CDR2 is FQGNSA in the germline V gene.

The chain employs TRBV30 and TRBJ1-1; D perhaps matches TRBD1 (6 bases). This CDR3 has 14 residues. Germline assignment: CDR1 GTSNPN and CDR2 SVGIG (reference sequence). V shed 0 bases and J shed 6 bases, with 14 bases lying between them. CDR3 region: CAWSVRAGVAEAFF. CDR3 sequence (DNA): TGTGCCTGGAGTGTAAGGGCAGGGGTGGCTGAAGCTTTCTTT.

The rearrangement joins TRBV7-3 to TRBJ1-1; no firm D call. Per the germline V gene, CDR1 is SGHTA and CDR2 is FQGTGA. This CDR3 comprises 13 residues. Trimming removed 5 bases from V and 6 bases from J, with 13 bases in between. The CDR3 sequence: CASSKGMRAEAFF. The DNA for the CDR3 is TGTGCCAGCAGCAAGGGTATGAGAGCTGAAGCTTTCTTT.

The chain recombines TRBV5-4 with TRBJ2-3, with 11 bases lining up with TRBD2. V lost 1 base to trimming and J lost 5 bases; unmatched junction nucleotides: 9. The germline CDR1 and CDR2 sequences are SGHNT and YYREEE (reference sequence). This CDR3 comprises 17 residues. For the CDR3, the DNA is TGTGCCAGCAGCTTGAAACTAGCGGGGGCCGGGGTAGATACGCAGTATTTT. Translation: CASSLKLAGAGVDTQYF. The full variable domain, completed using reference TRBV5-4 and TRBJ2-3, is ETGVTQSPTHLIKTRGQQVTLRCSSQSGHNTVSWYQQALGQGPQFIFQYYREEENGRGNFPPRFSGLQFPNYSSELNVNALELDDSALYLCASSLKLAGAGVDTQYFGPGTRLTVL.

The chain carries TRBV6-6 and TRBJ1-5; D not resolved. This CDR3 is built from 15 residues. The germline V and J ends were trimmed by 6 bases and 0 bases, with 12 bases remaining between them. Looked up from germline, CDR1 is MNHNY and CDR2 is SVGAGI (reference sequence). The CDR3 sequence is CASRDGGYSNQPQHF. CDR3 in DNA: TGTGCCAGCAGAGACGGAGGGTATAGCAATCAGCCCCAGCATTTT.

The V and J genes are TRBV7-2 and TRBJ2-7; D is unclear. This CDR3 has 12 residues. The V end lost 5 bases, the J end lost 3 bases, and 8 bases lay between the germline ends. Germline assignment: CDR1 SGHTA and CDR2 FQGNSA. This CDR3 is CASSLRGYEQYF. DNA of the CDR3: TGTGCCAGCAGCCTCCGAGGCTACGAGCAGTACTTC.

The rearrangement uses TRBV2 and TRBJ1-2; D not certain. The CDR3 extends over 16 amino acids. The germline CDR1 and CDR2 sequences are SNHLY and FYNNEI. V dropped 3 bases and J dropped 0 bases, with 14 bases sitting between them. CDR3 DNA: TGTGCCAGCAGTGAGCAGCTAGGGAATTCTAACTATGGCTACACCTTC. Its protein is CASSEQLGNSNYGYTF.

The rearrangement joins TRBV3-1 (or the pseudogene TRBV3-2) to TRBJ1-6; D ambiguous. The V end was cut by 1 base, the J end by 0 bases, with 10 bases between. The CDR3 has 17 residues. Germline CDR1 and CDR2: LGHDT and YNNKEL (reference sequence). CDR3 sequence reads: CASSQGIVSSYNSPLHF. The CDR3 DNA is TGTGCCAGCAGCCAAGGAATAGTGAGCTCCTATAATTCACCCCTCCACTTT.

This sequence joins TRBV19 and TRBJ1-2, with unresolved D. The CDR3 runs 17 residues. V was clipped by 5 bases and J by 3 bases, with 22 bases between them. Germline V gene lookup returns CDR1 LNHDA and CDR2 SQIVND (reference sequence). The CDR3 is CASSPLRGVVGDYGYTF. CDR3 nucleotide sequence: TGTGCCAGTAGTCCGCTCCGAGGTGTGGTAGGCGACTATGGCTACACCTTC.

Of note for this clone: The junction departs from the called germline gene at one end, perhaps through a read error. This sequence joins TRBV9 and TRBJ2-1; 8 bases are shared with TRBD2. The CDR3 covers 15 residues. The germline V gene encodes CDR1 SGDLS and CDR2 YYNGEE. The CDR3 DNA reads TGTGCTAGCAGCGTAGGGACTAGAAGGCCCAATGAGCAGTTCTTC. This gives the protein CASSVGTRRPNEQFF. The variable domain in full, completed from reference TRBV9 and TRBJ2-1, reads DSGVTQTPKHLITATGQRVTLRCSPRSGDLSVYWYQQSLDQGLQFLIQYYNGEERAKGNILERFSAQQFPDLHSELNLSSLELGDSALYFCASSVGTRRPNEQFFGPGTRLTVL.

The rearrangement joins TRBV5-6 to TRBJ2-2; 7 bases agree with TRBD1. This CDR3 comprises 18 residues. Per germline, CDR1 SGHDT and CDR2 YYEEEE. The ends lost 4 bases at V and 2 bases at J; junction bases unmatched: 14. Written as DNA, the CDR3 is TGTGCCAGCAGCCCCTCGTTCGAGACAGGGATCAACACCGGGGAGCTGTTTTTT. Amino acid sequence: CASSPSFETGINTGELFF.

This rearrangement joins TRBV7-8 to TRBJ2-7; perhaps TRBD1 as D (5 bases). The CDR3 consists of 17 residues. The germline V gene has CDR1 SGHVS and CDR2 FQNEAQ. V was trimmed by 3 bases and J by 1 base, leaving 19 bases between them. The CDR3 is CASSFGYPRASSYEQYF. The CDR3 DNA follows: TGTGCCAGCAGCTTTGGTTATCCCAGGGCCTCATCCTACGAGCAGTACTTC.

As concerns this clone: This sample includes further DNA sequences coding for the same CDR3. This rearrangement joins TRBV6-5 to TRBJ2-3; D possibly corresponds to TRBD1 (5 bases). Germline V gene lookup returns CDR1 MNHEY and CDR2 SVGAGI. V was pared by 5 bases and J by 2 bases, with 11 bases between. CDR3 length equals 14 residues. Written as DNA, the CDR3 is TGTGCCAGCAGTCCGACAGATACCACAGATACGCAGTATTTT. This gives the protein CASSPTDTTDTQYF.

Only a few counts were recorded for this clone. The genes are TRBV2 and TRBJ1-2, with D perhaps matching TRBD1 (5 bases). Trimming stripped 10 bases from V and 6 bases from J, with 12 bases between. There are 11 residues in the CDR3. Germline V CDR1 and CDR2: SNHLY, FYNNEI. This CDR3 is CATRTGNGYTF. CDR3 nucleotides: TGTGCCACCCGCACAGGTAATGGCTACACCTTC.

The rearrangement links TRBV7-3 to TRBJ2-2; the match to TRBD1 covers 9 bases. CDR3 length: 14 residues. With 5 bases clipped from V and 5 bases from J, the junction kept 3 bases outside the gene matches. CDR1 SGHTA and CDR2 FQGTGA come from the germline V gene. The CDR3 region has the DNA TGTGCCAGCAGCCCGGGACAGGGAACCGGGGAGCTGTTTTTT. Its translation: CASSPGQGTGELFF.

J is TRBJ1-5 and V is TRBV30; a possible D gene is TRBD1 (5 bases). V was shortened by 1 base and J by 7 bases, with 8 bases between the two germline ends. This CDR3 comprises 12 residues. The germline V gene encodes CDR1 GTSNPN and CDR2 SVGIG (reference sequence). Written as DNA, the CDR3 is TGTGCCTGGAGTGAGGGGCGCCAGCCCCAGCATTTT. The encoded protein is CAWSEGRQPQHF.

This chain joins TRBV5-1 and TRBJ2-5, with D possibly TRBD1 on 5 matching bases. CDR3 length: 17 residues. Per germline, CDR1 SGHRS and CDR2 YFSETQ. With 6 bases removed from V and 0 bases from J, the gap between germline ends came to 21 bases. The CDR3 bases are TGCGCCAGCAACTGGGGCGTGGGGATGGCGCACCAAGAGACCCAGTACTTC. This gives the protein CASNWGVGMAHQETQYF.

The chain uses TRBV10-2 and TRBJ1-1, with D unresolved. The V and J ends lost 6 bases and 3 bases respectively, with 14 bases between them. Germline V lookup: CDR1 WSHSY, CDR2 SAAADI. This CDR3 has 14 amino acids. The CDR3 nucleotides read TGCGCCAGCAGGGGTCTGGGTCGGGACACTGAAGCTTTCTTT. It encodes CASRGLGRDTEAFF.

This clone occurred a few times. The chain employs TRBV2 and TRBJ2-7, with TRBD1 matching 9 bases. CDR3 length: 14 amino acids. V lost 7 bases to trimming and J lost 3 bases; unmatched junction nucleotides: 7. CDR1 and CDR2 (germline): SNHLY, FYNNEI. In DNA, the CDR3 is TGTGCCAGCATGTACGACAGGGGGGACTACGAGCAGTACTTC. This codes for CASMYDRGDYEQYF.

This chain links TRBV11-1 with TRBJ2-5; D is perhaps TRBD2 (6 bases). The CDR3 contains 13 residues. Germline values: CDR1 SGHAT, CDR2 FQDESV (reference sequence). Trimming removed 5 bases from V and 7 bases from J, with 14 bases in between. CDR3 sequence (DNA): TGTGCCAGCAGCCCGGGACTGGTCGGGACCCAGTACTTC. This gives the protein CASSPGLVGTQYF.

CDR3 residues: CASSLNREQFF. DNA for the CDR3: TGTGCCAGCAGCCTTAACAGGGAGCAGTTCTTC. The chain is built from TRBV28 and TRBJ2-1, with a tentative D call TRBD1 (5 bases). Germline V gene data show CDR1 as MDHEN and CDR2 as SYDVKM. The CDR3 spans 11 residues. V was trimmed by 6 bases and J by 10 bases, leaving 10 bases between them.

V is TRBV24-1 and J is TRBJ2-3; the D gene is possibly TRBD1 (7 bases). There are 16 residues in the CDR3. Trimming pared 4 bases from V and 1 base from J, leaving 14 bases between. CDR1 is KGHDR and CDR2 is SFDVKD in the germline V gene. The CDR3 sequence is CATSDPARGGTDTQYF. The CDR3 region has the DNA TGTGCCACCAGTGACCCGGCCAGGGGGGGCACAGATACGCAGTATTTT.